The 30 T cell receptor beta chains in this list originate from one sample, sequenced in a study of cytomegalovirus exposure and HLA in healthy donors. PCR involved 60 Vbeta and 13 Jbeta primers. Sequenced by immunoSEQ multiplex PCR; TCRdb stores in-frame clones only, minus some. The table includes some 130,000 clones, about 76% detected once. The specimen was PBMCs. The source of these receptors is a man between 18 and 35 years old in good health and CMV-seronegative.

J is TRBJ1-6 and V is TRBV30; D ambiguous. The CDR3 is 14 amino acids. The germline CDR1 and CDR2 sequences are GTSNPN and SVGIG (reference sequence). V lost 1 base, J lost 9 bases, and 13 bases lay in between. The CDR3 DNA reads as TGTGCCTGGAGTGCGGACTCCCGGGCTTCACCCCTCCACTTT. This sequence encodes CAWSADSRASPLHF.

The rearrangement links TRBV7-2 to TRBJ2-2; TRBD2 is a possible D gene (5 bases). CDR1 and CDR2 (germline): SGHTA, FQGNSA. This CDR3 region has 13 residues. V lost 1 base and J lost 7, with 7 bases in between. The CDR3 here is CASSLVRGGELFF. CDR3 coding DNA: TGTGCCAGCAGCTTAGTTCGGGGCGGGGAGCTGTTTTTT.

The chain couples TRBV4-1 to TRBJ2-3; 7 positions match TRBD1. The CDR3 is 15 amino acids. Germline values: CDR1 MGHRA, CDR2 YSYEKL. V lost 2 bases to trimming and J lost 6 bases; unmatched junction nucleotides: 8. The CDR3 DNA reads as TGCGCCAGCAGCCAATTTGACAGGGATGAGGATACGCAGTATTTT. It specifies CASSQFDRDEDTQYF.

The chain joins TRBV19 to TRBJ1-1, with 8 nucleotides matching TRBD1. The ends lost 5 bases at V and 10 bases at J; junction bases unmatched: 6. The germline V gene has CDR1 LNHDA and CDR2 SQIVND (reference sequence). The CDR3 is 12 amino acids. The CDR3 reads CASSRDRSGAFF. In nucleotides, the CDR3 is TGTGCCAGTAGTCGGGACAGGTCGGGAGCTTTCTTT.

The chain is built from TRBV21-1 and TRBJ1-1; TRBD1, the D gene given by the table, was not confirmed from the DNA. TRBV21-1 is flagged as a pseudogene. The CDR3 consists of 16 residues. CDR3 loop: CASSKVGGQCFTEAFF. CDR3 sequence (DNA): TGTGCCAGCAGCAAAGTGGGGGGACAGTGCTTCACTGAAGCTTTCTTT.

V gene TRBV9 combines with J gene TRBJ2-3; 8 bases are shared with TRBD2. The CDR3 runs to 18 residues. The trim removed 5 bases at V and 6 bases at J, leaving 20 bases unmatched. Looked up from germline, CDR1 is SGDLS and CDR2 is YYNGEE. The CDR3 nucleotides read TGTGCCAGCAGTTATAGTGAGGGACGGGGGGGCCGGTCGGATACGCAGTATTTT. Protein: CASSYSEGRGGRSDTQYF.

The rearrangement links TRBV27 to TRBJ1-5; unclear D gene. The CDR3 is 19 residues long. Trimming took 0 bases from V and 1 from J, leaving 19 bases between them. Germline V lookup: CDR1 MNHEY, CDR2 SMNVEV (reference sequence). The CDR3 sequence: CASSLSPSGPEGSNQPQHF. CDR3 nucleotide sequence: TGTGCCAGCAGTTTATCCCCGTCAGGCCCCGAGGGAAGCAATCAGCCCCAGCATTTT.

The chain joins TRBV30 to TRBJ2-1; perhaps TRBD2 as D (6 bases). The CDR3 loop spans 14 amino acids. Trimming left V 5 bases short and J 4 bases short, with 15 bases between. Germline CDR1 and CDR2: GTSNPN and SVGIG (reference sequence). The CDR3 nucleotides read TGTGCCTGGGAAATAGGGACTTCTTACAATGAGCAGTTCTTC. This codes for CAWEIGTSYNEQFF. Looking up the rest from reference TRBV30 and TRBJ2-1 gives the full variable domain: SQTIHQWPATLVQPVGSPLSLECTVEGTSNPNLYWYRQAAGRGLQLLFYSVGIGQISSEVPQNLSASRPQDRQFILSSKKLLLSDSGFYLCAWEIGTSYNEQFFGPGTRLTVL.

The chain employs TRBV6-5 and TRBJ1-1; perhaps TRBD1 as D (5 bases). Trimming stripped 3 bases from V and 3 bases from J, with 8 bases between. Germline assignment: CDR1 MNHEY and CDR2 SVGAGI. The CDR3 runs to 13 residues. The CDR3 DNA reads TGTGCCAGCAGTTATATGACAGACACTGAAGCTTTCTTT. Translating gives CASSYMTDTEAFF.

The CDR3 DNA reads as TGTGCCAGAGAATCGGACAGGTTCATGAACACTGAAGCTTTCTTT. This codes for CARESDRFMNTEAFF. V is TRBV2 and J is TRBJ1-1; 7 nucleotides align to TRBD1. Germline-derived CDR1 and CDR2 are SNHLY and FYNNEI. This CDR3 has 15 amino acids. Trimming at V came to 9 bases and at J to 0 bases, leaving 10 bases not matched to a gene.

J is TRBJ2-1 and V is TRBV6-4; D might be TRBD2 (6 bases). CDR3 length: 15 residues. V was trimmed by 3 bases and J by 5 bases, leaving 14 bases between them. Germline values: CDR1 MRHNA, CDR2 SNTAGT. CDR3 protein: CASSENGGDHNEQFF. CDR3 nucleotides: TGTGCCAGCAGTGAAAATGGCGGGGACCACAATGAGCAGTTCTTC.

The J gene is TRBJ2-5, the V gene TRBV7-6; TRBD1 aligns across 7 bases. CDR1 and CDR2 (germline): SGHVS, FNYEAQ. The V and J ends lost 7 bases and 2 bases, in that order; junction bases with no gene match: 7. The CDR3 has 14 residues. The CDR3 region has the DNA TGTGCCAGCACCATTGGGGGACAGCAAGAGACCCAGTACTTC. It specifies CASTIGGQQETQYF.

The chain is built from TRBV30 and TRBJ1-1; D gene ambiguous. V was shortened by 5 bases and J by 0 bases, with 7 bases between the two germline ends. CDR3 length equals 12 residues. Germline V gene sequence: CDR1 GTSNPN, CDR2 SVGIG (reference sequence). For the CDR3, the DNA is TGTGCCTGGCGGGATTTGAACACTGAAGCTTTCTTT. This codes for CAWRDLNTEAFF.

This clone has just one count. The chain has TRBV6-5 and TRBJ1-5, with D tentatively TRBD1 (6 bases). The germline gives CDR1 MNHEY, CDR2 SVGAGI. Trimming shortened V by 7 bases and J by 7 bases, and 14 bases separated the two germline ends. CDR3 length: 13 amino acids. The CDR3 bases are TGTGCCAGCAACAGACAGGTGGGGCAGCCCCAGCATTTT. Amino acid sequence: CASNRQVGQPQHF.

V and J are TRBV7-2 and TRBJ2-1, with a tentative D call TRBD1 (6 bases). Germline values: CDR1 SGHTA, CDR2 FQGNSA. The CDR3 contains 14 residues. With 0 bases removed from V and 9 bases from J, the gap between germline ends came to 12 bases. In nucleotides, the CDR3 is TGTGCCAGCAGCTTAGCCAGGGGACAAATTGAGCAGTTCTTC. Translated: CASSLARGQIEQFF.

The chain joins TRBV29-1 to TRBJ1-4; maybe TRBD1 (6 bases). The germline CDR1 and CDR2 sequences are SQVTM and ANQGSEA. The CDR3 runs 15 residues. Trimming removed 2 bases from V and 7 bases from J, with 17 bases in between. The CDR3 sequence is CSVELRGRLGEKLFF. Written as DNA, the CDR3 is TGCAGCGTTGAACTCAGGGGCAGGCTTGGTGAAAAACTGTTTTTT.

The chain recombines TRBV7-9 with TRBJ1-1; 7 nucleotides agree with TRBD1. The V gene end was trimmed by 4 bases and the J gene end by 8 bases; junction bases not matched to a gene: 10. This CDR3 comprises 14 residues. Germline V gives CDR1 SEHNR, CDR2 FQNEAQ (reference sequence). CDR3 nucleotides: TGTGCCAGCAGCTCACAGGGGAAACCTTGCGAAGCTTTCTTT. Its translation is CASSSQGKPCEAFF.

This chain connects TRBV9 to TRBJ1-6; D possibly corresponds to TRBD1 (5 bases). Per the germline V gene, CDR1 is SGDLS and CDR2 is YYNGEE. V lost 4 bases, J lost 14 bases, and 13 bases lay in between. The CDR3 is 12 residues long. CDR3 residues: CASSLDTSSLHF. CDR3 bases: TGTGCCAGCAGCCTGGACACCTCATCCCTCCACTTT.

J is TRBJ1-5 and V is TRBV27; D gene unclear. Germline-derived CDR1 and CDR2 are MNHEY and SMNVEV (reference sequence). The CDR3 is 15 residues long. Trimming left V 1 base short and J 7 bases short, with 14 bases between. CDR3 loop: CASSLYSGEQQPQHF. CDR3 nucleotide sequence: TGTGCCAGCAGTTTATACAGCGGGGAGCAACAGCCCCAGCATTTT.

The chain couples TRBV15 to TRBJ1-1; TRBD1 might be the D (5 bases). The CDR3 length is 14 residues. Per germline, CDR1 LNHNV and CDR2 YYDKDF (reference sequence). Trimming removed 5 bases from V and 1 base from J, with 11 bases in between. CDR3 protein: CATSLIRGNTEAFF. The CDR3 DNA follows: TGTGCCACCAGCCTCATTAGGGGGAACACTGAAGCTTTCTTT.

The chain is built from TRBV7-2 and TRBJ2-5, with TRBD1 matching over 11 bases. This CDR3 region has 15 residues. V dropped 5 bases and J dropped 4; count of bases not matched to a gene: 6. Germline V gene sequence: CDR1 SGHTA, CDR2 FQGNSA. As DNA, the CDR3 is TGTGCCAGCAGCCAGGCCGGGACAGGGGGAGAGACCCAGTACTTC. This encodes CASSQAGTGGETQYF.

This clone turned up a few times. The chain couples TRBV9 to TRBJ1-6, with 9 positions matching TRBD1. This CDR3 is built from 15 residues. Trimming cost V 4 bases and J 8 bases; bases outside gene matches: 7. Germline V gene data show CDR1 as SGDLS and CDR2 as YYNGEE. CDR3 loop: CASSTTTGGYSPLHF. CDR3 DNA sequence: TGTGCCAGCAGCACCACAACAGGGGGCTATTCACCCCTCCACTTT.

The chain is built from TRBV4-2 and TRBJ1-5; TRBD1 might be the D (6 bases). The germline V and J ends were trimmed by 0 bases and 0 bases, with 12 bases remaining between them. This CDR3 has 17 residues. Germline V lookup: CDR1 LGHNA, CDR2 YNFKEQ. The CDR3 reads CASSQEGGGYSNQPQHF. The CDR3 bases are TGTGCCAGCAGCCAAGAGGGAGGGGGGTATAGCAATCAGCCCCAGCATTTT.

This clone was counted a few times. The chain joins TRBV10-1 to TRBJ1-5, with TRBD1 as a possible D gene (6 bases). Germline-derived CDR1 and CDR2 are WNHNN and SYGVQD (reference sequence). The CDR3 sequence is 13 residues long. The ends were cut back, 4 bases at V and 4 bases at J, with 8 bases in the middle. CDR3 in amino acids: CASSAGVNQPQHF. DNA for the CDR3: TGCGCCAGCAGTGCAGGGGTGAATCAGCCCCAGCATTTT.

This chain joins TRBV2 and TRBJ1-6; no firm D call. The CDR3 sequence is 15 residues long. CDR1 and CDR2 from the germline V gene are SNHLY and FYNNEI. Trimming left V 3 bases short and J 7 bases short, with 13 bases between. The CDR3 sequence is CASSETLSGNSPLHF. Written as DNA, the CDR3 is TGTGCCAGCAGTGAGACATTGAGCGGAAATTCACCCCTCCACTTT.

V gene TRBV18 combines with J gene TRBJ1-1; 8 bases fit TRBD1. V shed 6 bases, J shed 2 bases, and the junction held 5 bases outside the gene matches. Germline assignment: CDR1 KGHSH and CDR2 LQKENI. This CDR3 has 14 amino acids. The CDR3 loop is CASSSGQGNTEAFF. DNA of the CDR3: TGTGCCAGCTCTTCAGGACAGGGAAACACTGAAGCTTTCTTT.

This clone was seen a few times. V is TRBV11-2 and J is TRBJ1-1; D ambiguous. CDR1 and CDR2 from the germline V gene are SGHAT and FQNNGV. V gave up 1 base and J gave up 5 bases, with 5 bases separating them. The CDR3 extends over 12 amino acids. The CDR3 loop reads CASSLGRTEAFF. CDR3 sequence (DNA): TGTGCCAGCAGCTTAGGGAGGACTGAAGCTTTCTTT.

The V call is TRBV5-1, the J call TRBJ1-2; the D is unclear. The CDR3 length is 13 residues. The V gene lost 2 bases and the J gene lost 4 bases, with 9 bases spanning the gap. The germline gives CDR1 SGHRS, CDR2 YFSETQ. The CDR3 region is CASSFAESYGYTF. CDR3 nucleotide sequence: TGCGCCAGCAGCTTCGCAGAATCCTATGGCTACACCTTC.

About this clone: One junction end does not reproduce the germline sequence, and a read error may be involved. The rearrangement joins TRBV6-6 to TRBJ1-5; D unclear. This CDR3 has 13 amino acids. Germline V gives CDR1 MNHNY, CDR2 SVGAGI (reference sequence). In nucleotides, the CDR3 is TGTGCCAGCAGTTCGGATAGCGATCAGCCCCAGCATTTT. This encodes CASSSDSDQPQHF.

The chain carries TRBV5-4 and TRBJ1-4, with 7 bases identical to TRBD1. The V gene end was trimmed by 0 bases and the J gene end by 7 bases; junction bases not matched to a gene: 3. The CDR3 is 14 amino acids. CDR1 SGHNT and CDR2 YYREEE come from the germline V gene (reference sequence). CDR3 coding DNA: TGTGCCAGCAGCTTGGGACAGGGTAGTGAAAAACTGTTTTTT. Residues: CASSLGQGSEKLFF. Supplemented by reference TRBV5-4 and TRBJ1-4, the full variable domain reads ETGVTQSPTHLIKTRGQQVTLRCSSQSGHNTVSWYQQALGQGPQFIFQYYREEENGRGNFPPRFSGLQFPNYSSELNVNALELDDSALYLCASSLGQGSEKLFFGSGTQLSVL.